This passage covers 28 T cell receptor beta chains from one sample sequenced in a study of cytomegalovirus exposure and HLA in healthy donors. PCR was performed using 60 Vbeta and 13 Jbeta primers. Profiling relied on immunoSEQ multiplex PCR, and the TCRdb table lists in-frame clones only, not all of them. The table records hundreds of thousands of clones, 85% to 90% of them present only once. Sequencing was carried out using PBMCs. These receptors were collected from a woman between 18 and 30 years old in good health and CMV-seronegative.

In its sample, this clone was seen once. The V call is TRBV9, the J call TRBJ2-3, with 9 nucleotides matching TRBD2. V was pared by 3 bases and J by 6 bases, with 11 bases of the junction left unmatched. Germline CDR1 is SGDLS and CDR2 is YYNGEE. The CDR3 extends over 16 amino acids. The CDR3 loop is CASSERGRGGPDTQYF. The DNA for the CDR3 is TGTGCCAGCAGCGAGAGAGGGCGGGGGGGCCCCGATACGCAGTATTTT.

The rearrangement links TRBV9 to TRBJ2-3, with 8 bases identical to TRBD1. V was pared by 5 bases and J by 0 bases, with 5 bases of the junction left unmatched. CDR3 length: 15 amino acids. Germline CDR1 is SGDLS and CDR2 is YYNGEE. The CDR3 reads CASSKGQASTDTQYF. CDR3 bases: TGTGCCAGCAGTAAGGGACAGGCTAGCACAGATACGCAGTATTTT.

This rearrangement joins TRBV5-1 to TRBJ2-3; 12 nucleotides line up with TRBD2. V gave up 1 base and J gave up 1 base; unmatched junction bases: 7. CDR3 size: 18 residues. Germline CDR1 and CDR2: SGHRS and YFSETQ. CDR3 bases: TGCGCCAGCAGCTTGTCTAGCGGGGGGGCGCTCGGCACAGATACGCAGTATTTT. Encoded protein: CASSLSSGGALGTDTQYF.

This chain joins TRBV10-3 and TRBJ1-1; 11 positions agree with TRBD1. J lost 6 bases, V lost 7 bases, and 7 bases had no gene match. The CDR3 has 14 amino acids. Per germline, CDR1 ENHRY and CDR2 SYGVKD. The DNA for the CDR3 is TGTGCCATCACCTCGGACAGGGGGCGTCCTGAAGCTTTCTTT. It specifies CAITSDRGRPEAFF.

This rearrangement joins TRBV10-3 to TRBJ1-3; D gene uncertain. CDR3 length: 13 amino acids. Trimming left V 5 bases short and J 0 bases short, with 5 bases between. Germline V gene data show CDR1 as ENHRY and CDR2 as SYGVKD. Here the CDR3 reads CAISPGSGNTIYF. The CDR3 nucleotides are TGTGCCATCAGTCCAGGCTCTGGAAACACCATATATTTT.

The chain uses TRBV10-1 and TRBJ2-7; 9 bases are shared with TRBD1. From germline, CDR1 is WNHNN and CDR2 SYGVQD (reference sequence). V lost 5 bases to trimming and J lost 3 bases; unmatched junction nucleotides: 11. The CDR3 has 16 residues. For the CDR3, the DNA is TGCGCCAGCAGTCCAACACAGGGGGCGCGATTCTACGAGCAGTACTTC. As protein: CASSPTQGARFYEQYF.

As to this clone: Mismatch with germline at one junction end may stem from a read error. This sample also contains other DNA sequences that code for the same CDR3. The CDR3 sequence is CASSTIIGLHSYEQYF. CDR3 DNA: TGTGCTAGCAGTACTATAATCGGACTCCACTCCTACGAGCAGTACTTC. V usage is TRBV13 and J usage is TRBJ2-7; weak D call: TRBD2 (5 bases). CDR1 and CDR2 from the germline V gene are PRHDT and FYEKMQ (reference sequence). The CDR3 sequence is 16 residues long. Together with reference TRBV13 and TRBJ2-7, the CDR3 gives the full variable domain: AAGVIQSPRHLIKEKRETATLKCYPIPRHDTVYWYQQGPGQDPQFLISFYEKMQSDKGSIPDRFSAQQFSDYHSELNMSSLELGDSALYFCASSTIIGLHSYEQYFGPGTRLTVT.

V usage is TRBV9 and J usage is TRBJ2-5; TRBD2 matches 10 bases. The germline V gene encodes CDR1 SGDLS and CDR2 YYNGEE. V lost 2 bases to trimming and J lost 5 bases; unmatched junction nucleotides: 3. The CDR3 is made up of 14 amino acids. CDR3 region: CASSVGTSEETQYF. CDR3 in DNA: TGTGCCAGCAGCGTCGGGACTAGCGAGGAGACCCAGTACTTC.

This rearrangement joins TRBV18 to TRBJ2-7, with TRBD1 identical over 8 bases. CDR1 and CDR2 from the germline V gene are KGHSH and LQKENI. The J segment lost 3 bases and the V segment lost 3 bases, leaving 10 bases of the junction unmatched. The CDR3 contains 16 residues. The CDR3 sequence: CASSPRPPGQGYEQYF. CDR3 nucleotide sequence: TGTGCCAGCTCACCGCGTCCCCCAGGACAGGGCTACGAGCAGTACTTC. Based on the CDR3 plus reference TRBV18 and TRBJ2-7, the full variable domain is NAGVMQNPRHLVRRRGQEARLRCSPMKGHSHVYWYRQLPEEGLKFMVYLQKENIIDESGMPKERFSAEFPKEGPSILRIQQVVRGDSAAYFCASSPRPPGQGYEQYFGPGTRLTVT.

The chain couples TRBV7-9 to TRBJ1-1; 7 bases fit TRBD1. Germline-derived CDR1 and CDR2 are SEHNR and FQNEAQ (reference sequence). This CDR3 is 16 amino acids long. Unmatched junction bases numbered 10, after V lost 5 bases and J lost 1 base. CDR3: CASSPKGGQENTEAFF. The CDR3 nucleotides read TGTGCCAGCAGCCCGAAAGGCGGACAGGAGAACACTGAAGCTTTCTTT.

Concerning this clone itself: Within the sample, other DNA sequences also encode this same CDR3. J is TRBJ1-2 and V is TRBV18; D gene ambiguous. The CDR3 is 11 residues long. From germline, CDR1 is KGHSH and CDR2 LQKENI. V was trimmed by 6 bases and J by 8 bases, leaving 10 bases between them. The CDR3 here is CASSPGEGYTF. The CDR3 DNA is TGTGCCAGCTCGCCTGGGGAGGGCTACACCTTC.

The chain links TRBV2 to TRBJ1-2; D gene uncertain. Between the trimmed V and J ends, which lost 0 bases and 1 base, there was a span of 15 bases. Germline V gene data show CDR1 as SNHLY and CDR2 as FYNNEI. This CDR3 region has 17 residues. The CDR3 loop reads CASSEAWAANLNYGYTF. In DNA form, the CDR3 reads TGTGCCAGCAGTGAAGCTTGGGCAGCCAATCTTAACTATGGCTACACCTTC. The whole variable domain, filled in from reference TRBV2 and TRBJ1-2, reads EPEVTQTPSHQVTQMGQEVILRCVPISNHLYFYWYRQILGQKVEFLVSFYNNEISEKSEIFDDQFSVERPDGSNFTLKIRSTKLEDSAMYFCASSEAWAANLNYGYTFGSGTRLTVV.

The chain is built from TRBV9 and TRBJ2-2; TRBD2 aligns across 9 bases. The CDR3 sequence is 16 residues long. V lost 3 bases to trimming and J lost 5 bases; unmatched junction nucleotides: 8. Germline CDR1 and CDR2: SGDLS and YYNGEE. The CDR3 DNA sequence: TGTGCCAGCAGCGGGCGGGGGGGGGAAAAGACCGGGGAGCTGTTTTTT. It translates to CASSGRGGEKTGELFF.

The chain links TRBV4-1 to TRBJ1-4, with 7 bases aligning to TRBD1. From germline, CDR1 is MGHRA and CDR2 YSYEKL. This CDR3 spans 15 amino acids. Trimming took 4 bases from V and 8 from J; bases not matched to a gene: 10. CDR3 in amino acids: CASSRNDRVLEKLFF. In nucleotides, the CDR3 is TGCGCCAGCAGCCGCAACGACAGGGTTCTCGAAAAACTGTTTTTT.

The gene calls are TRBV7-8 and TRBJ1-2; TRBD1 is a possible D gene (5 bases). CDR3 length equals 16 residues. CDR1 is SGHVS, CDR2 FQNEAQ, per germline. V lost 2 bases and J lost 4, with 17 bases in between. CDR3 coding DNA: TGTGCCAGCAGCTTATTTGCTGTGGGACTGGGCTATGGCTACACCTTC. Protein sequence: CASSLFAVGLGYGYTF.

The rearrangement joins TRBV7-2 to TRBJ2-7; unclear D gene. Trimming left V 1 base short and J 2 bases short, with 3 bases between. CDR3 size: 12 residues. Germline-derived CDR1 and CDR2 are SGHTA and FQGNSA. The CDR3 DNA is TGTGCCAGCAGCTTAGGAGCCTACGAGCAGTACTTC. Its protein product is CASSLGAYEQYF.

The chain recombines TRBV5-1 with TRBJ2-1; TRBD1 matches at 9 bases. With 4 bases clipped from V and 8 bases from J, the junction kept 13 bases outside the gene matches. The CDR3 extends over 16 amino acids. CDR1 and CDR2 (germline): SGHRS, YFSETQ. CDR3 in amino acids: CASSPRTGVGSDEQFF. CDR3 bases: TGCGCCAGCAGCCCCAGGACAGGGGTAGGTAGCGATGAGCAGTTCTTC.

A word on this clone: One end of the junction fails to match germline, which may point to a read error. V gene TRBV30 combines with J gene TRBJ1-1; D might be TRBD1 (5 bases). This CDR3 comprises 12 residues. The germline V gene has CDR1 GTSNPN and CDR2 SVGIG (reference sequence). In DNA, the CDR3 is TGTGCCTGGAGGGCAGGGTTCGCTGACGCTTTCTTT. As protein: CAWRAGFADAFF. The complete variable domain, with remaining parts taken from reference TRBV30 and TRBJ1-1, reads SQTIHQWPATLVQPVGSPLSLECTVEGTSNPNLYWYRQAAGRGLQLLFYSVGIGQISSEVPQNLSASRPQDRQFILSSKKLLLSDSGFYLCAWRAGFADAFFGQGTRLTVV.

In its sample, this clone was seen a few times. The chain couples TRBV5-1 to TRBJ2-7; 9 nucleotides align to TRBD1. With V trimmed by 5 bases and J by 6 bases, 9 bases remained unmatched. The germline V gene has CDR1 SGHRS and CDR2 YFSETQ. This CDR3 contains 14 residues. CDR3 DNA: TGCGCCAGCAGATCCCCGGGACAGGGTTCCGAGCAGTACTTC. Translation: CASRSPGQGSEQYF.

This clone was seen just once. This chain uses TRBV11-1 with TRBJ2-3; 8 bases are shared with TRBD2. The CDR3 runs 16 residues. V gave up 5 bases and J gave up 0 bases; unmatched junction bases: 7. Germline loops: CDR1 SGHAT, CDR2 FQDESV (reference sequence). The CDR3 bases are TGTGCCAGCAGCCCTATAGCGGGGCGTAGCACAGATACGCAGTATTTT. Translating gives CASSPIAGRSTDTQYF.

The chain recombines TRBV27 with TRBJ2-5; the match to TRBD2 covers 9 bases. The J call is in doubt because the DNA end fits TRBJ2-7 better. Per the germline V gene, CDR1 is MNHEY and CDR2 is SMNVEV (reference sequence). The CDR3 extends over 16 amino acids. The CDR3, as DNA: TGTGCCAGCAGTTTATCCGGACTAGCGCGCTCCTACGAGCAGTACTTC. The encoded protein is CASSLSGLARSYEQYF.

In DNA, the CDR3 is TGCAGTGCACAGGGGGCAGGCGAGCAGTACTTC. Amino acids: CSAQGAGEQYF. The chain combines TRBV20-1 with TRBJ2-7, with 9 bases lining up with TRBD1. The CDR3 is 11 residues long. In germline, CDR1 is DFQATT, CDR2 SNEGSKA (reference sequence). V trimming: 6 bases; J trimming: 6 bases; junction bases outside the gene matches: 3.

This clone was picked up one time. The V gene is TRBV9, the J gene TRBJ2-2; TRBD1 might be the D (6 bases). V lost 3 bases to trimming and J lost 6 bases, with 21 bases between them. CDR3 size: 17 residues. Germline-derived CDR1 and CDR2 are SGDLS and YYNGEE. CDR3 residues: CASSDDVEQGDAGELFF. The DNA for the CDR3 is TGTGCCAGCAGCGACGATGTAGAACAGGGTGACGCCGGGGAGCTGTTTTTT.

The CDR3 DNA reads as TGTGCCAGCAGAAAGACAGGGACCTACGAGCAGTACTTC. It translates to CASRKTGTYEQYF. The V call is TRBV2, the J call TRBJ2-7; 7 positions agree with TRBD1. The V and J ends lost 6 bases and 2 bases, in that order; junction bases with no gene match: 4. The CDR3 covers 13 residues. Looked up from germline, CDR1 is SNHLY and CDR2 is FYNNEI. The full variable domain, completed using reference TRBV2 and TRBJ2-7, is EPEVTQTPSHQVTQMGQEVILRCVPISNHLYFYWYRQILGQKVEFLVSFYNNEISEKSEIFDDQFSVERPDGSNFTLKIRSTKLEDSAMYFCASRKTGTYEQYFGPGTRLTVT.

The V call is TRBV6-5, the J call TRBJ2-7; 14 nucleotides match TRBD2. The CDR3 contains 15 residues. Germline values: CDR1 MNHEY, CDR2 SVGAGI. V was pared by 6 bases and J by 7 bases, with 8 bases of the junction left unmatched. CDR3 protein: CASSDPGTSGGEQYF. In nucleotides, the CDR3 is TGTGCCAGCAGCGACCCCGGGACTAGCGGGGGAGAGCAGTACTTC.

V usage is TRBV6-6 and J usage is TRBJ2-2; 9 nucleotides match TRBD2. The CDR3 extends over 15 amino acids. Trimming took 7 bases from V and 5 from J; bases not matched to a gene: 8. Germline V CDR1 and CDR2: MNHNY, SVGAGI (reference sequence). The DNA for the CDR3 is TGTGCCAGCACCCCCCGGCTAGCGGGGACCGGGGAGCTGTTTTTT. Amino acids: CASTPRLAGTGELFF.

The chain recombines TRBV6-6 with TRBJ2-5; 9 bases fit TRBD2. Germline CDR1 MNHNY, CDR2 SVGAGI (reference sequence). The CDR3 is 15 residues long. With 4 bases clipped from V and 11 bases from J, the junction kept 14 bases outside the gene matches. The CDR3 bases are TGTGCCAGCAGTTCGCCCGGGCGGGGGGGCGGGGAGCAGTACTTC. It encodes CASSSPGRGGGEQYF.

The V gene is TRBV19, the J gene TRBJ1-1, with a tentative D call TRBD1 (5 bases). Germline CDR1 LNHDA, CDR2 SQIVND (reference sequence). The CDR3 consists of 13 residues. V gave up 6 bases and J gave up 1 base, with 9 bases separating them. The CDR3, as DNA: TGTGCCAGTAGGGAGACAGCGAACACTGAAGCTTTCTTT. Amino acids: CASRETANTEAFF. Full variable domain (outside the CDR3, taken from reference TRBV19 and TRBJ1-1): DGGITQSPKYLFRKEGQNVTLSCEQNLNHDAMYWYRQDPGQGLRLIYYSQIVNDFQKGDIAEGYSVSREKKESFPLTVTSAQKNPTAFYLCASRETANTEAFFGQGTRLTVV.